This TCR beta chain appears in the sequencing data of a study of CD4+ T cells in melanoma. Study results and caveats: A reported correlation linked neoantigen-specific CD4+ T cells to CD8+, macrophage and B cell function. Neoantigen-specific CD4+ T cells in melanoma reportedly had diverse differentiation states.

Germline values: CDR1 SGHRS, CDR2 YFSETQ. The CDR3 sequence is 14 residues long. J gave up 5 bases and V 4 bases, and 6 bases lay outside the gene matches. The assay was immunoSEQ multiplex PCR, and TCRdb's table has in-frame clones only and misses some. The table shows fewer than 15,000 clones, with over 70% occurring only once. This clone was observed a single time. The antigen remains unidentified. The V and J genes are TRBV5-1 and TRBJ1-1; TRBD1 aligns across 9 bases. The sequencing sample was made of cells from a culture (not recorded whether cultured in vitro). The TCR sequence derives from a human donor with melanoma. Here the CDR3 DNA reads TGCGCCAGCAGCCTCGACAGGGGGAAGACTGAAGCTTTCTTT. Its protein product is CASSLDRGKTEAFF.